This T cell receptor (beta chain) was sequenced for a study of blood T cell repertoires in COVID-19. As for the study in general: Specimens from acute and convalescent COVID-19 originated in the United States, Italy and Spain.

This clone was seen once. Per the authors' pipeline: Nucleated cell number was recorded as an estimate derived from reference gene primer amplification. Assay: immunoSEQ multiplex PCR; the TCRdb copy retains only in-frame clones and omits some. D and trimming come from the DNA, and the V and J calls and clone size come from that table. This table holds roughly 250,000 clones, about 88% found once. With 6 bases clipped from V and 6 bases from J, the junction kept 7 bases outside the gene matches. CDR1 and CDR2 (germline): LNHDA, SQIVND (reference sequence). The CDR3 runs 15 residues. The V call is TRBV19, the J call TRBJ2-1; 11 nucleotides agree with TRBD2. The sample comprised peripheral blood. This receptor was taken from a woman between 35 and 50 years old who had recovered from COVID-19. The CDR3 DNA follows: TGTGCCAGTAGCCTACTAGCGGGAGTCCTCAATGAGCAGTTCTTC. Amino acid sequence: CASSLLAGVLNEQFF.